The rows below give T cell receptor beta chains drawn from one sample of a study of OX40 agonist ivuxolimab in advanced cancers. Data came from immunoSEQ multiplex PCR; TCRdb stores just in-frame clones and leaves some out. The sample holds 80,000 or so clones, roughly 85% seen once. Specimen: CD4+ or CD8+ T cells sorted from blood, collected in a trial of the OX40 agonist ivuxolimab. The receptor source for this set is an adult with an advanced solid tumor such as melanoma, head and neck, liver or kidney cancer. Both conserved end residues are part of each CDR3.

>13|TRBV7-9|TRBJ1-4
CASSSSRGQKLFF
>14|TRBV29-1|TRBJ2-7
CSVAQLAGIYEQYF
>14|TRBV18|TRBJ1-2
CASSPDDGLGGYTF
>15|TRBV5-8|TRBJ2-7
CASSFEGQGTYEQYF
>16|TRBV11-2|TRBJ1-6
CASSLASSRGNSPLHF
>14|TRBV19|TRBJ2-3
CASRDRGYTDTQYF
>14|TRBV18|TRBJ1-5
CASSPQGLGQPQHF
>15|TRBV27|TRBJ1-2
CASSLEDRGVNGYTF
>16|TRBV9|TRBJ2-7
CASSSSAAGSLYEQYF
>18|TRBV19|TRBJ2-6
CASSIHRGAVPGANVLTF